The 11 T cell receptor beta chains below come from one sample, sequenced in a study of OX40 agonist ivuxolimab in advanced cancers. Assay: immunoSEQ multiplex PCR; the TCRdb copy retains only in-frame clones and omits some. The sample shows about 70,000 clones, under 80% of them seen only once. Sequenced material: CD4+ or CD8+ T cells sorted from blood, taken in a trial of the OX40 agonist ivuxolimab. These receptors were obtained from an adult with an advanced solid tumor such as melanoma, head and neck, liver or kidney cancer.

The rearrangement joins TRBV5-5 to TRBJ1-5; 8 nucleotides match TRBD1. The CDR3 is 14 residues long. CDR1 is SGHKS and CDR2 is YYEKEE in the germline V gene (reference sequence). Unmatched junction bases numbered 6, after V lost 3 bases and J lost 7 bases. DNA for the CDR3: TGTGCCAGCAGCTACGGACAGGGAGGGCAGCCCCAGCATTTT. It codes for CASSYGQGGQPQHF.

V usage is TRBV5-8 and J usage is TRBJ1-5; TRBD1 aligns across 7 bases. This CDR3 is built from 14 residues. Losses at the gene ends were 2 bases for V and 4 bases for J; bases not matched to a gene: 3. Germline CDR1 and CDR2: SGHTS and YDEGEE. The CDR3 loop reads CASSFEQGNQPQHF. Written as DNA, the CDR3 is TGTGCCAGCAGCTTCGAACAGGGGAATCAGCCCCAGCATTTT.

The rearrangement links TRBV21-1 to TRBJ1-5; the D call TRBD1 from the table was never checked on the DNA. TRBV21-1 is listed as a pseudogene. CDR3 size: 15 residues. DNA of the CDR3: TGTGCCAGCAAAGGGGACAGGACTGGCAATCAGCCCCAGCATTTT. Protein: CASKGDRTGNQPQHF.

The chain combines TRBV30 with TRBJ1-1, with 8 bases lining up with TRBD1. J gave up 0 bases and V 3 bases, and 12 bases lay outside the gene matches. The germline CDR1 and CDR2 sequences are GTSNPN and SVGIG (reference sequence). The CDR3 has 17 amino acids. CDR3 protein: CAWSPSGGERMNTEAFF. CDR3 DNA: TGTGCCTGGAGCCCCTCAGGGGGCGAGCGGATGAACACTGAAGCTTTCTTT.

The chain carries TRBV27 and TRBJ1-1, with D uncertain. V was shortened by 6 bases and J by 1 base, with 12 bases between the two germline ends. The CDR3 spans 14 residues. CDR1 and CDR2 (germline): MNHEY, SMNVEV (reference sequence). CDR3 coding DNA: TGTGCCAGCAGGAACCGAGGAGAGAACACTGAAGCTTTCTTT. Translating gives CASRNRGENTEAFF.

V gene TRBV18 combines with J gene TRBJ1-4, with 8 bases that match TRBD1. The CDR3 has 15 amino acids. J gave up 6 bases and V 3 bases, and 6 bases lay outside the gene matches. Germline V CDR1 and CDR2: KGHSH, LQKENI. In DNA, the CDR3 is TGTGCCAGCTCACCGTTACAGGGGGAGGATGAAAAACTGTTTTTT. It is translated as CASSPLQGEDEKLFF. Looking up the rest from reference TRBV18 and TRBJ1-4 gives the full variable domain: NAGVMQNPRHLVRRRGQEARLRCSPMKGHSHVYWYRQLPEEGLKFMVYLQKENIIDESGMPKERFSAEFPKEGPSILRIQQVVRGDSAAYFCASSPLQGEDEKLFFGSGTQLSVL.

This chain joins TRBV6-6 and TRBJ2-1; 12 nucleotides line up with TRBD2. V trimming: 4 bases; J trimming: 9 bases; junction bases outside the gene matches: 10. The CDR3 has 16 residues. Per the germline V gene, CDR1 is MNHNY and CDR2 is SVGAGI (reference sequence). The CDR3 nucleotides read TGTGCCAGCAGTTCCCCGACTAGCGGGAGTAGCGGTGAGCAGTTCTTC. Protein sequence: CASSSPTSGSSGEQFF.

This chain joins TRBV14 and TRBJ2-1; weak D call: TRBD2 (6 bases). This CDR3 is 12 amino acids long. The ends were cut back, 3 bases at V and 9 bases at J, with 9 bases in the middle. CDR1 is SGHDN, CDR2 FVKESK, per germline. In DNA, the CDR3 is TGTGCCAGCAGCCACAGCGGGCCTGAGCAGTTCTTC. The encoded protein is CASSHSGPEQFF.

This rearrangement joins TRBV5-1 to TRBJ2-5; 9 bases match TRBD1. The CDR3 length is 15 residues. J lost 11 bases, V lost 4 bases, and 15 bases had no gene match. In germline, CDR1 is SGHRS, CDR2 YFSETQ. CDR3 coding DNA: TGCGCCAGCAGCACCCGGACAGGGGTTGCGGGTGAGCAGTACTTC. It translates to CASSTRTGVAGEQYF.

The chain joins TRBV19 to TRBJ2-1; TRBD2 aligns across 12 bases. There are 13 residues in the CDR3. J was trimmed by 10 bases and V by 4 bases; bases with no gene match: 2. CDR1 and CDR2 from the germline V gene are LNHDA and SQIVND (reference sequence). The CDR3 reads CASSTGTSGEQFF. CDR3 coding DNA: TGTGCCAGTAGTACAGGGACTAGCGGGGAGCAGTTCTTC.

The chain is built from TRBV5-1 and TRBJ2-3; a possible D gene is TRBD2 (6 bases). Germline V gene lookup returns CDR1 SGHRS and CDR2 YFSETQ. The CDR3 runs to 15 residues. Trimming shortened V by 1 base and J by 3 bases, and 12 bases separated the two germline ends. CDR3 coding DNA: TGCGCCAGCAGCTTGCGGAGACTAGAGACAGATACGCAGTATTTT. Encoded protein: CASSLRRLETDTQYF.